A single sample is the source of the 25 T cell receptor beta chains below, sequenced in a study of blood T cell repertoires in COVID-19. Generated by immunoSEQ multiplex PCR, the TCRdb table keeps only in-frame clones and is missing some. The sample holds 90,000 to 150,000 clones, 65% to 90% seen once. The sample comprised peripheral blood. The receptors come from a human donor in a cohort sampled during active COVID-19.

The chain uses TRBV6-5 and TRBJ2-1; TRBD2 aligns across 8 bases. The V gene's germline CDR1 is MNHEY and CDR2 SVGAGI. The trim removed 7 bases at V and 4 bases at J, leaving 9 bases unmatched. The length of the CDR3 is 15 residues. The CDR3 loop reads CASMGDAGGYNEQFF. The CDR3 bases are TGTGCCAGCATGGGTGATGCGGGGGGTTACAATGAGCAGTTCTTC.

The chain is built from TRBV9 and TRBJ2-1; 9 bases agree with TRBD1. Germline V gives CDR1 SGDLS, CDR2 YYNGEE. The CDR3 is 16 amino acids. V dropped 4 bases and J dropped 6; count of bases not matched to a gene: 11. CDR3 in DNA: TGTGCCAGCAGCCTATTCGACAGGGGGTTTAGCAATGAGCAGTTCTTC. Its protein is CASSLFDRGFSNEQFF.

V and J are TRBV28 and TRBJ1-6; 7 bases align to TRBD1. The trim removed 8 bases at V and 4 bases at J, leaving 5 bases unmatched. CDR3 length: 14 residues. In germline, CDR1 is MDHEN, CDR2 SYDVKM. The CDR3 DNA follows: TGTGCCAGCCGCAGGGGGGATTATAATTCACCCCTCCACTTT. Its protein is CASRRGDYNSPLHF.

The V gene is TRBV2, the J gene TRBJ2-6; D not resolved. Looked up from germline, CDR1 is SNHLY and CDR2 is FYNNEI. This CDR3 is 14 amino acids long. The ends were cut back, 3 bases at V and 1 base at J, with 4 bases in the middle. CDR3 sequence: CASSDVSGANVLTF. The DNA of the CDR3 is TGTGCCAGCAGTGACGTTTCTGGGGCCAACGTCCTGACTTTC. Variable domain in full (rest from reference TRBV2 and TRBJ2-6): EPEVTQTPSHQVTQMGQEVILRCVPISNHLYFYWYRQILGQKVEFLVSFYNNEISEKSEIFDDQFSVERPDGSNFTLKIRSTKLEDSAMYFCASSDVSGANVLTFGAGSRLTVL.

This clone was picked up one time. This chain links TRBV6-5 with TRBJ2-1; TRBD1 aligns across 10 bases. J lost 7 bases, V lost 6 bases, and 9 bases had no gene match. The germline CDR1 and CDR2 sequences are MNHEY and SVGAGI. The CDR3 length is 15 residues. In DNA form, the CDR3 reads TGTGCCAGCAGCTTCGGGACAGGGGTTTGGAATGAGCAGTTCTTC. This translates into CASSFGTGVWNEQFF.

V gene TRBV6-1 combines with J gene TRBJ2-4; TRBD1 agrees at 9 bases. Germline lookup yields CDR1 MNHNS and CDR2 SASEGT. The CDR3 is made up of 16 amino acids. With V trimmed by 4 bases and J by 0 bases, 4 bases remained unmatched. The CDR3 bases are TGTGCCAGCAGTGCCGGACAGGGGCTAGCCAAAAACATTCAGTACTTC. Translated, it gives CASSAGQGLAKNIQYF.

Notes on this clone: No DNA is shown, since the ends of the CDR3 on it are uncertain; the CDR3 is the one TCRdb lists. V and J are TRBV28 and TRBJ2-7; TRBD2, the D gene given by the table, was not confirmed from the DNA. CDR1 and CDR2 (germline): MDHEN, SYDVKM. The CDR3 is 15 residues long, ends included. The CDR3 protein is CASSTSSGGAYEQYF.

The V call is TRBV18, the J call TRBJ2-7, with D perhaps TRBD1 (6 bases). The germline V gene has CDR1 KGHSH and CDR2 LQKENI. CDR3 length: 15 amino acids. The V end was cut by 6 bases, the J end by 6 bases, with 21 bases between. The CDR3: CASSAPGGRDAEQYF. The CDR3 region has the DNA TGTGCCAGCTCGGCGCCTGGGGGCAGGGATGCCGAGCAGTACTTC.

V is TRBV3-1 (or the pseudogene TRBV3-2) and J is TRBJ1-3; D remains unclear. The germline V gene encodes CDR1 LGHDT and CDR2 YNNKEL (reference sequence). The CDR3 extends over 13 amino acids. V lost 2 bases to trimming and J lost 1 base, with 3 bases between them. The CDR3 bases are TGTGCCAGCAGCCAACAATCTGGAAACACCATATATTTT. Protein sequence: CASSQQSGNTIYF.

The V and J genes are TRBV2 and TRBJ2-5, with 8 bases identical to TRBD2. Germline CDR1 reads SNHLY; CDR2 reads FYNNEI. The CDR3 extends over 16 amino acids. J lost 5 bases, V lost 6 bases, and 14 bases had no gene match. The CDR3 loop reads CASRGPLGGGGETQYF. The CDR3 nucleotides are TGTGCCAGCAGGGGCCCACTCGGGGGGGGTGGGGAGACCCAGTACTTC. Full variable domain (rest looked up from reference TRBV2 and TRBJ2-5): EPEVTQTPSHQVTQMGQEVILRCVPISNHLYFYWYRQILGQKVEFLVSFYNNEISEKSEIFDDQFSVERPDGSNFTLKIRSTKLEDSAMYFCASRGPLGGGGETQYFGPGTRLLVL.

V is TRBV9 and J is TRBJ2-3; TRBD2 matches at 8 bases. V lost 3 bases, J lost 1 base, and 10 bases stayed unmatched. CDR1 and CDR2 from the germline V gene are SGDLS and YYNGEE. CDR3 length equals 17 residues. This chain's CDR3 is CASSDSAGGGGTDTQYF. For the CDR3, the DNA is TGTGCCAGCAGCGATAGCGCGGGGGGCGGGGGCACAGATACGCAGTATTTT.

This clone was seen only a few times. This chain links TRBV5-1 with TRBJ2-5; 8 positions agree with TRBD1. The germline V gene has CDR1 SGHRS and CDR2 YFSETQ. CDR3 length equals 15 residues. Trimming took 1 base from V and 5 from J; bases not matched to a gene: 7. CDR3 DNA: TGCGCCAGCAGCTTGCAGCAGGGGGCGGGGGAGACCCAGTACTTC. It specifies CASSLQQGAGETQYF.

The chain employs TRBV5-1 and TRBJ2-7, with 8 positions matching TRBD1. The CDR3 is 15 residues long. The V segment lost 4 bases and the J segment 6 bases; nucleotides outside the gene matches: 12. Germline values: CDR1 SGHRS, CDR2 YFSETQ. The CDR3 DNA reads TGCGCCAGCAGCATCAACCCTGGACAGGGCGGCGAGCAGTACTTC. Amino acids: CASSINPGQGGEQYF.

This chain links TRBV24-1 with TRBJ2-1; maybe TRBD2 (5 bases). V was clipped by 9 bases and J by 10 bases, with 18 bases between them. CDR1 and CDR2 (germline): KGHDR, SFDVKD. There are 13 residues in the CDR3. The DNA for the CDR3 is TGTGCCACCCGAGGGTCGATGAGCGGCGAGCAGTTCTTC. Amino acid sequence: CATRGSMSGEQFF.

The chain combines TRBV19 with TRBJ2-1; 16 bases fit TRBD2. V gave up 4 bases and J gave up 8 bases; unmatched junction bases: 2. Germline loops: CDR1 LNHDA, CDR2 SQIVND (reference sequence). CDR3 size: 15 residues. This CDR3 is CASSTGLAGGDEQFF. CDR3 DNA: TGTGCCAGTAGTACGGGACTAGCGGGGGGGGATGAGCAGTTCTTC.

Here the CDR3 reads CASSIISGDNEQFF. CDR3 bases: TGTGCCAGTAGTATAATAAGCGGGGACAATGAGCAGTTCTTC. V gene TRBV19 combines with J gene TRBJ2-1; TRBD2 matches 7 bases. This CDR3 has 14 residues. Germline V lookup: CDR1 LNHDA, CDR2 SQIVND (reference sequence). Trimming at V came to 2 bases and at J to 5 bases, leaving 3 bases not matched to a gene.

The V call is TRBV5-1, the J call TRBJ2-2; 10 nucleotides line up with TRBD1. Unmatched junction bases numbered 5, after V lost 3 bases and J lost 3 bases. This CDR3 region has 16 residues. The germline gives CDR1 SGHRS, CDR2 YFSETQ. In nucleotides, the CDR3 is TGCGCCAGCAGCTCCGGCGGGACAGGGGACACCGGGGAGCTGTTTTTT. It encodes CASSSGGTGDTGELFF.

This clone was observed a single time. The CDR3 loop is CASSPSAYEQYF. The CDR3 DNA follows: TGTGCCAGCAGCCCTAGCGCCTACGAGCAGTACTTC. The V gene is TRBV14, the J gene TRBJ2-7; tentative D call: TRBD2 (6 bases). The CDR3 is made up of 12 amino acids. Germline V gives CDR1 SGHDN, CDR2 FVKESK. Trimming removed 4 bases from V and 2 bases from J, with 6 bases in between.

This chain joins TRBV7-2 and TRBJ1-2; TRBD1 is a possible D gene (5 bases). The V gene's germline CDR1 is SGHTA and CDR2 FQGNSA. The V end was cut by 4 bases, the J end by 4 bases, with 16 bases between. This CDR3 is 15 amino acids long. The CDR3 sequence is CASSSSGGLGYGYTF. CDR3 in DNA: TGTGCCAGCAGCTCCTCCGGGGGGTTAGGCTATGGCTACACCTTC.

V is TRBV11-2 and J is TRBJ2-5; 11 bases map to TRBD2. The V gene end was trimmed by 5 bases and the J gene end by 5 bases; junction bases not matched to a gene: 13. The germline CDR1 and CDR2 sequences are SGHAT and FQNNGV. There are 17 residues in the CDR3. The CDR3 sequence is CASSPVIAGGQEETQYF. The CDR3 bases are TGTGCCAGCAGCCCGGTAATAGCGGGGGGGCAGGAGGAGACCCAGTACTTC.

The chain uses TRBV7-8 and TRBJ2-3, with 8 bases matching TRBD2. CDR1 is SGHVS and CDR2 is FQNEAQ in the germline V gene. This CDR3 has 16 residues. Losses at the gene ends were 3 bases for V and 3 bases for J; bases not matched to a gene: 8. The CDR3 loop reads CASSLAPGLGTDTQYF. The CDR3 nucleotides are TGTGCCAGCAGCTTGGCACCGGGACTAGGAACAGATACGCAGTATTTT.

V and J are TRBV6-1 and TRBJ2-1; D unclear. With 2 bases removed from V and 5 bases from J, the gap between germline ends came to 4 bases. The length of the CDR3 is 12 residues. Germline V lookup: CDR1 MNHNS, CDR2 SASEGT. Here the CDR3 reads CASSEFNNEQFF. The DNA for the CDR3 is TGTGCCAGCAGTGAATTCAACAATGAGCAGTTCTTC.

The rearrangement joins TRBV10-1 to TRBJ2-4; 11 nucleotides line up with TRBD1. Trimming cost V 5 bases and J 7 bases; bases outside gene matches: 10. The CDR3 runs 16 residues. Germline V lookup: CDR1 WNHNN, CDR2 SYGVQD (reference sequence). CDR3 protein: CASSPGTGGAWNIQYF. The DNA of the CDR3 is TGCGCCAGCAGTCCCGGGACAGGGGGGGCTTGGAACATTCAGTACTTC.

CDR3 residues: CASSPRGAATYNEQFF. The CDR3 DNA reads as TGTGCCAGCAGCCCAAGAGGCGCGGCTACTTACAATGAGCAGTTCTTC. The chain uses TRBV11-3 and TRBJ2-1; no definite D call. Trimming shortened V by 5 bases and J by 4 bases, and 18 bases separated the two germline ends. Germline V CDR1 and CDR2: SGHNT, YENEEA. This CDR3 has 16 amino acids.

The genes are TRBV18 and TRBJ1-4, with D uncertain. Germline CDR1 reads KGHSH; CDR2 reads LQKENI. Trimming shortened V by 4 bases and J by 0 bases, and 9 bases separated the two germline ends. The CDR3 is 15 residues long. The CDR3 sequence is CASSRTLATNEKLFF. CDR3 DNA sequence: TGTGCCAGCTCACGAACCCTAGCAACTAATGAAAAACTGTTTTTT.